The 31 T cell receptor beta chains in this list originate from one sample, sequenced in a study of cytomegalovirus exposure and HLA in healthy donors. The PCR contained 60 Vbeta and 13 Jbeta primers. Assay: immunoSEQ multiplex PCR; the TCRdb copy retains only in-frame clones and omits some. This table has fewer than 150,000 clones, approximately 83% appearing once. Sequenced sample: PBMCs. These receptors were obtained from a man aged 40-55 years in good health and CMV-seropositive.

V gene TRBV2 combines with J gene TRBJ1-2; D possibly corresponds to TRBD1 (6 bases). This CDR3 comprises 13 residues. V was shortened by 6 bases and J by 8 bases, with 16 bases between the two germline ends. Germline V gene data show CDR1 as SNHLY and CDR2 as FYNNEI. CDR3 in amino acids: CASSEYRERGYTF. CDR3 nucleotides: TGTGCCAGCAGCGAGTACAGGGAACGCGGCTACACCTTC.

V gene TRBV5-1 combines with J gene TRBJ1-3; no firm D call. Germline CDR1 SGHRS, CDR2 YFSETQ. Between the trimmed V and J ends, which lost 4 bases and 0 bases, there was a span of 11 bases. The CDR3 extends over 15 amino acids. The CDR3 coding sequence is TGCGCCAGCAGCGTAGGCGGAGTCTCTGGAAACACCATATATTTT. Its protein product is CASSVGGVSGNTIYF.

This chain uses TRBV9 with TRBJ2-3; D is unresolved. The CDR3 consists of 11 residues. V was cut by 3 bases and J by 8 bases, with 7 bases left in between. The germline gives CDR1 SGDLS, CDR2 YYNGEE. The DNA for the CDR3 is TGTGCCAGCAGCGATACGGGTACGCAGTATTTT. It encodes CASSDTGTQYF.

The chain joins TRBV5-1 to TRBJ1-1; 7 bases are a match to TRBD1. Germline-derived CDR1 and CDR2 are SGHRS and YFSETQ. This CDR3 region has 17 residues. J gave up 5 bases and V 4 bases, and 17 bases lay outside the gene matches. The CDR3 is CASSNHMGKTGRTEAFF. The CDR3 nucleotides read TGCGCCAGCAGCAACCATATGGGAAAGACAGGGAGGACTGAAGCTTTCTTT. Looking up the rest from reference TRBV5-1 and TRBJ1-1 gives the full variable domain: KAGVTQTPRYLIKTRGQQVTLSCSPISGHRSVSWYQQTPGQGLQFLFEYFSETQRNKGNFPGRFSGRQFSNSRSEMNVSTLELGDSALYLCASSNHMGKTGRTEAFFGQGTRLTVV.

The rearrangement links TRBV11-2 to TRBJ1-6; D is undetermined. Trimming took off 1 base at V and 10 bases at J, with 11 bases between the two ends. CDR1 is SGHAT and CDR2 is FQNNGV in the germline V gene. The CDR3 covers 14 residues. This CDR3 reads CASSLVRGLSPLHF. The CDR3 region has the DNA TGTGCCAGCAGCTTAGTTCGGGGTTTGTCACCCCTCCACTTT.

J is TRBJ1-4 and V is TRBV2; possible D gene TRBD1, 6 bases. V lost 7 bases to trimming and J lost 7 bases, with 19 bases between them. The CDR3 has 15 amino acids. Germline values: CDR1 SNHLY, CDR2 FYNNEI. The CDR3 loop reads CASKGLGGRSEKLFF. CDR3 in DNA: TGTGCCAGCAAGGGTTTAGGGGGTAGGAGTGAAAAACTGTTTTTT.

The chain couples TRBV5-1 to TRBJ2-2, with a possible D match to TRBD1 (6 bases). The V gene lost 0 bases and the J gene lost 1 base, with 10 bases spanning the gap. Germline lookup yields CDR1 SGHRS and CDR2 YFSETQ. This CDR3 has 16 amino acids. CDR3 amino acids: CASSLVPGQNTGELFF. CDR3 coding DNA: TGCGCCAGCAGCTTGGTCCCGGGACAGAACACCGGGGAGCTGTTTTTT.

This rearrangement joins TRBV19 to TRBJ1-6, with D possibly being TRBD1 (5 bases). The CDR3 spans 14 residues. Germline-derived CDR1 and CDR2 are LNHDA and SQIVND (reference sequence). Trimming removed 5 bases at V and 6 bases at J, with 11 bases between. The CDR3 spells CASSQQAFNSPLHF. Here the CDR3 DNA reads TGTGCCAGTAGTCAACAGGCTTTTAATTCACCCCTCCACTTT.

The V gene is TRBV9, the J gene TRBJ1-4; TRBD1 might be the D (5 bases). CDR3 size: 14 residues. V lost 0 bases to trimming and J lost 7 bases, with 10 bases between them. CDR1 and CDR2 (germline): SGDLS, YYNGEE. The CDR3: CASSVATVGEKLFF. For the CDR3, the DNA is TGTGCCAGCAGCGTAGCGACAGTCGGTGAAAAACTGTTTTTT.

The chain employs TRBV27 and TRBJ2-7; 9 bases are shared with TRBD1. The length of the CDR3 is 17 residues. Unmatched junction bases numbered 13, after V lost 7 bases and J lost 0 bases. The germline gives CDR1 MNHEY, CDR2 SMNVEV (reference sequence). CDR3 loop: CASNSKRPTGGSYEQYF. CDR3 coding DNA: TGTGCCAGCAACTCTAAAAGGCCGACAGGGGGCTCCTACGAGCAGTACTTC.

This clone was picked up a small number of times. This chain links TRBV29-1 with TRBJ2-1, with 9 bases lining up with TRBD1. The CDR3 runs to 15 residues. V was clipped by 3 bases and J by 9 bases; unmatched bases: 12. The germline gives CDR1 SQVTM, CDR2 ANQGSEA. The CDR3 region is CSVDPGTGRGAEQFF. CDR3 bases: TGCAGCGTTGACCCCGGGACAGGGAGAGGAGCTGAGCAGTTCTTC.

The chain uses TRBV2 and TRBJ1-1; 9 bases map to TRBD1. Germline CDR1 is SNHLY and CDR2 is FYNNEI. V was pared by 6 bases and J by 4 bases, with 15 bases of the junction left unmatched. This CDR3 is 17 amino acids long. As DNA, the CDR3 is TGTGCCAGCAGCGCTAAGCTGGCCGGACAGGGGAGCACTGAAGCTTTCTTT. Protein product: CASSAKLAGQGSTEAFF.

Notes on this clone: One end of the junction varies from germline; a read error may be responsible. The CDR3: CSSSRPYAGGTEAFF. CDR3 DNA sequence: TGTTCCAGCAGCCGACCATATGCAGGGGGCACTGAAGCTTTCTTT. The gene calls are TRBV7-9 and TRBJ1-1, with TRBD1 matching over 7 bases. Germline V gives CDR1 SEHNR, CDR2 FQNEAQ (reference sequence). The CDR3 totals 15 residues.

This chain connects TRBV2 to TRBJ2-1, with 7 bases identical to TRBD1. The germline V gene has CDR1 SNHLY and CDR2 FYNNEI. CDR3 length equals 15 residues. CDR3 in DNA: TGTGGCGCCGGGGTGTGGGACAGAAGACCCAATGAGCAGTTCTTC. Its translation: CGAGVWDRRPNEQFF. Combining the CDR3 with reference TRBV2 and TRBJ2-1 gives the whole variable domain EPEVTQTPSHQVTQMGQEVILRCVPISNHLYFYWYRQILGQKVEFLVSFYNNEISEKSEIFDDQFSVERPDGSNFTLKIRSTKLEDSAMYFCGAGVWDRRPNEQFFGPGTRLTVL.

The chain has TRBV6-1 and TRBJ2-7, with 11 nucleotides matching TRBD1. CDR1 and CDR2 (germline): MNHNS, SASEGT. Trimming at V came to 6 bases and at J to 4 bases, leaving 8 bases not matched to a gene. There are 15 residues in the CDR3. This chain's CDR3 is CASRRHGTGGYEQYF. CDR3 coding DNA: TGTGCCAGCAGGAGGCATGGGACAGGGGGTTACGAGCAGTACTTC.

The rearrangement uses TRBV11-3 and TRBJ2-3; 9 positions match TRBD2. The CDR3 spans 15 residues. After removal of 5 bases from V and 6 bases from J, the junction contained 9 bases not matched to a gene. Germline lookup yields CDR1 SGHNT and CDR2 YENEEA. The CDR3, as DNA: TGTGCCAGCAGCCAGGGGACTAGCAGGGGCGATACGCAGTATTTT. This sequence encodes CASSQGTSRGDTQYF.

The chain employs TRBV9 and TRBJ1-4; D possibly corresponds to TRBD1 (6 bases). There are 17 residues in the CDR3. Trimming pared 3 bases from V and 7 bases from J, leaving 22 bases between. Germline assignment: CDR1 SGDLS and CDR2 YYNGEE. CDR3 coding DNA: TGTGCCAGCAGCGCCACGGGACACAGGGTCGCGAGTGAAAAACTGTTTTTT. Translation: CASSATGHRVASEKLFF.

This chain connects TRBV18 to TRBJ2-7; tentatively, D is TRBD2 (5 bases). Germline V gene lookup returns CDR1 KGHSH and CDR2 LQKENI. V was pared by 3 bases and J by 3 bases, with 21 bases between. The CDR3 contains 17 residues. The CDR3 here is CASSPYVGSTGIYEQYF. DNA of the CDR3: TGTGCCAGCTCACCCTACGTAGGGTCCACGGGGATCTACGAGCAGTACTTC.

The chain employs TRBV11-3 and TRBJ2-7; D possibly corresponds to TRBD2 (5 bases). Germline V gene lookup returns CDR1 SGHNT and CDR2 YENEEA. The CDR3 extends over 12 amino acids. Trimming took off 6 bases at V and 3 bases at J, with 9 bases between the two ends. CDR3 residues: CASSVRVYEQYF. CDR3 nucleotides: TGTGCCAGCAGTGTGAGGGTCTACGAGCAGTACTTC.

The chain links TRBV25-1 to TRBJ2-7, with TRBD1 identical over 9 bases. Looked up from germline, CDR1 is MGHDK and CDR2 is SYGVNS. The CDR3 consists of 13 residues. V lost 8 bases, J lost 1 base, and 3 bases stayed unmatched. The CDR3 DNA is TGTGCCAGCGAAGACAGGGGGTCCTACGAGCAGTACTTC. This sequence encodes CASEDRGSYEQYF.

V usage is TRBV7-2 and J usage is TRBJ2-7; 8 nucleotides agree with TRBD2. J gave up 0 bases and V 1 base, and 5 bases lay outside the gene matches. CDR1 and CDR2 from the germline V gene are SGHTA and FQGNSA. The CDR3 sequence is 16 residues long. CDR3 loop: CASSLDAGGFSYEQYF. As DNA, the CDR3 is TGTGCCAGCAGCTTAGATGCGGGAGGATTCTCCTACGAGCAGTACTTC.

The chain has TRBV6-5 and TRBJ2-2; 12 bases match TRBD2. The CDR3 runs to 16 residues. The V gene's germline CDR1 is MNHEY and CDR2 SVGAGI. The junction had 3 bases not matched to a gene; V was cut back by 4 bases and J by 3 bases. CDR3 in amino acids: CASSSGTSGHTGELFF. Here the CDR3 DNA reads TGTGCCAGCAGTTCCGGGACTAGCGGGCACACCGGGGAGCTGTTTTTT.

This clone appeared a single time. The chain links TRBV29-1 to TRBJ1-2; no clear D. V was trimmed by 4 bases and J by 3 bases, leaving 15 bases between them. The CDR3 has 14 amino acids. The germline CDR1 and CDR2 sequences are SQVTM and ANQGSEA. The CDR3 here is CSVVVLVQDYGYTF. The CDR3 DNA sequence: TGCAGCGTTGTTGTGTTGGTTCAGGACTATGGCTACACCTTC.

The rearrangement joins TRBV7-9 to TRBJ2-3; TRBD2 might be the D (5 bases). Trimming removed 8 bases from V and 4 bases from J, with 13 bases in between. Germline loops: CDR1 SEHNR, CDR2 FQNEAQ (reference sequence). The CDR3 has 13 residues. The CDR3 coding sequence is TGTGCCAGCGGACGGGGAACCCCAGATACGCAGTATTTT. Translated: CASGRGTPDTQYF.

The rearrangement uses TRBV13 and TRBJ1-1, with D maybe TRBD1 (5 bases). The length of the CDR3 is 13 residues. Germline CDR1 is PRHDT and CDR2 is FYEKMQ (reference sequence). Trimming left V 5 bases short and J 5 bases short, with 12 bases between. The CDR3 nucleotides are TGTGCCAGCAGCCTGGGGGGTTGGACTGAAGCTTTCTTT. Protein: CASSLGGWTEAFF. The full variable domain, in which reference TRBV13 and TRBJ1-1 provide the parts outside the CDR3, is AAGVIQSPRHLIKEKRETATLKCYPIPRHDTVYWYQQGPGQDPQFLISFYEKMQSDKGSIPDRFSAQQFSDYHSELNMSSLELGDSALYFCASSLGGWTEAFFGQGTRLTVV.

The CDR3 sequence: CASSSPRGGLTGELFF. The CDR3 nucleotides read TGTGCCAGCAGCTCCCCGCGGGGGGGCCTCACCGGGGAGCTGTTTTTT. The V call is TRBV9, the J call TRBJ2-2; 9 positions agree with TRBD2. The CDR3 spans 16 residues. The J segment lost 4 bases and the V segment lost 4 bases, leaving 8 bases of the junction unmatched. Germline V gene data show CDR1 as SGDLS and CDR2 as YYNGEE.

The chain employs TRBV5-6 and TRBJ2-7; 7 bases agree with TRBD1. V trimming: 6 bases; J trimming: 1 base; junction bases outside the gene matches: 7. Germline V gene data show CDR1 as SGHDT and CDR2 as YYEEEE. CDR3 size: 14 residues. In DNA, the CDR3 is TGTGCCAGCACCCTGACAGGGTTGTCCTACGAGCAGTACTTC. Its protein is CASTLTGLSYEQYF.

The V and J genes are TRBV6-5 and TRBJ1-1; a weak D match, TRBD1 (6 bases). This CDR3 has 12 residues. V was clipped by 5 bases and J by 4 bases, with 8 bases between them. Germline CDR1 and CDR2: MNHEY and SVGAGI. The CDR3 here is CASSQGLTEAFF. In nucleotides, the CDR3 is TGTGCCAGCAGTCAGGGGCTCACTGAAGCTTTCTTT.

This clone has only one observation. This chain connects TRBV18 to TRBJ2-2; D is possibly TRBD1 (5 bases). Germline loops: CDR1 KGHSH, CDR2 LQKENI. Trimming left V 1 base short and J 6 bases short, with 9 bases between. The CDR3 is 14 residues long. The CDR3 region has the DNA TGTGCCAGCTCACCACTGGGGCAGGCCGGGGAGCTGTTTTTT. Its protein is CASSPLGQAGELFF.

Concerning this clone itself: At one of its ends the junction is not consistent with the germline gene, which may arise from a read error. The chain recombines TRBV7-9 with TRBJ1-2, with a possible D match to TRBD1 (6 bases). This CDR3 has 14 residues. CDR1 is SEHNR, CDR2 FQNEAQ, per germline (reference sequence). The CDR3 loop reads CSSSLETGFDGYTF. CDR3 DNA sequence: TGTTCCAGCAGCTTAGAAACAGGGTTTGATGGCTACACCTTC.

This clone turned up a few times. The chain recombines TRBV6-6 with TRBJ2-1, with 10 bases lining up with TRBD2. Per germline, CDR1 MNHNY and CDR2 SVGAGI (reference sequence). Unmatched junction bases numbered 5, after V lost 5 bases and J lost 4 bases. The CDR3 spans 15 residues. The CDR3: CASSQPGLAYNEQFF. The DNA of the CDR3 is TGTGCCAGCAGTCAACCGGGACTAGCGTACAATGAGCAGTTCTTC.